The rows below give T cell receptor beta chains drawn from one sample of a study of vaccination effects on CD4 cells after COVID-19. Their recognized antigens are unknown. TCRdb's table, derived via immunoSEQ multiplex PCR, lists solely in-frame clones and lacks some. The data hold approximately 11,000 clones, with roughly 74% observed a single time. The sequenced sample was CD4+ T cells from PBMCs cultured with HCoV-229E spike peptides, obtained before COVID-19 vaccination. These receptor sequences come from a human donor who received a COVID-19 vaccine. Both conserved end residues are part of each CDR3. The D gene is left open where the match is weak. Only some rows state a clone size, as once, few, many or a class for expanded clones.

>-|TRBV6-5|TRBJ1-2|-
TGTGCCAGCAGTTACTCTCGGGCAGTAAACTATGGCTACACCTTC
CASSYSRAVNYGYTF
>-|TRBV3-1/TRBV3-2|TRBJ1-1|-
TGTGCCAGCAGCCAAGTCGCGTCTTTACTCCGGGGCACTGAAGCTTTCTTT
CASSQVASLLRGTEAFF
>-|TRBV7-6|TRBJ1-6|-
TGTGCCAGCAGCTTAGGCGGGACGGTAAATTCACCCCTCCACTTT
CASSLGGTVNSPLHF
>-|TRBV30|TRBJ1-2|few
TGTGCAGTGTCGGAGGGGCTCGGCTACACCTTC
CAVSEGLGYTF
>TRBD1|TRBV14|TRBJ2-2|-
TGTGCCAGCAGCCATGGACAGGGGAACACCGGGGAGCTGTTTTTT
CASSHGQGNTGELFF
>-|TRBV7-2|TRBJ2-3|-
TGTGCCAGCAGCTTGCGAGGGCAGCACGATACGCAGTATTTT
CASSLRGQHDTQYF
>-|TRBV7-2|TRBJ1-3|few
TGTGCCAGCAGCTTAATCCCGGACTCTGGAAACACCATATATTTT
CASSLIPDSGNTIYF
>-|TRBV28|TRBJ1-2|-
TGTGCCAGCCTACAGGGAAATGGCTACACCTTC
CASLQGNGYTF
>-|TRBV7-2|TRBJ2-7|-
TGTGCCACTAGGTCTCTCTCCTACGAGCAGTACTTC
CATRSLSYEQYF
>TRBD1|TRBV14|TRBJ2-1|few
TGTGCCAGCAGCCCCCTCACGGAGGGACAGGGGGCATCGAGAGCCTACAATGAGCAGTTCTTC
CASSPLTEGQGASRAYNEQFF
>TRBD1|TRBV20-1|TRBJ2-3|once
TGCAGTGCTAGTAGGACAGGGGCGTCGGATACGCAGTATTTT
CSASRTGASDTQYF
>TRBD2|TRBV15|TRBJ2-3|few
TGTGCCACCAGCGAAAATACCGGGACTATCACAGATACGCAGTATTTT
CATSENTGTITDTQYF
>TRBD1|TRBV7-9|TRBJ1-2|few
TGTGCCAGCAGCTCATCCATACCCAGGGGGAAAGATGGCTACACCTTC
CASSSSIPRGKDGYTF
>TRBD2|TRBV7-2|TRBJ2-7|once
TGTGCCAGCAGCTTACAAGCGGGGGGCCCCTACGAGCAGTACTTC
CASSLQAGGPYEQYF
>-|TRBV5-5|TRBJ2-1|-
TGTGCCAGCAGCCGCGGGACATTATACAATGAGCAGTTCTTC
CASSRGTLYNEQFF
>-|TRBV20-1|TRBJ1-2|few
TGCAGTGCCCCAGAGAGGGGCTACACCTTC
CSAPERGYTF
>TRBD2|TRBV7-6|TRBJ2-7|-
TGTGCCAGCAGCCCGCAGCGGGAGCGGGGCGACGAGCAGTACTTC
CASSPQRERGDEQYF
>TRBD2|TRBV2|TRBJ2-3|-
TGTGCCAGCAGGGGACTAGCGGGGGGAGGAACGCAGTATTTT
CASRGLAGGGTQYF
>-|TRBV7-2|TRBJ1-2|-
TGTGCCAGCAGCTGGAGGACTAACTATGGCTACACCTTC
CASSWRTNYGYTF